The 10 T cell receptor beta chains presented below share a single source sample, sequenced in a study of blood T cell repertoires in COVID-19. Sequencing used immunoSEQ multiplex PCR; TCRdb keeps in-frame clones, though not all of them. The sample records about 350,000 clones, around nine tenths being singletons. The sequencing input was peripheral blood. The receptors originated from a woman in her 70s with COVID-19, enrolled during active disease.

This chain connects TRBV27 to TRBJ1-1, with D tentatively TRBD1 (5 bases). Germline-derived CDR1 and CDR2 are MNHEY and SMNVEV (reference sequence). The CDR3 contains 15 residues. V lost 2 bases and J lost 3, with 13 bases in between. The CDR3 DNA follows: TGTGCCAGCAGTTTAGCAGGGAGGTTCGACACTGAAGCTTTCTTT. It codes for CASSLAGRFDTEAFF.

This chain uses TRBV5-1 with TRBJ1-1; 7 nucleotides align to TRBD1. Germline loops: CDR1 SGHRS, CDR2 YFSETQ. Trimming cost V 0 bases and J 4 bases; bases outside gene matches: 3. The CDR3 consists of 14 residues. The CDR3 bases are TGCGCCAGCAGCTTGGTCAGGGGGAGCACTGAAGCTTTCTTT. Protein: CASSLVRGSTEAFF. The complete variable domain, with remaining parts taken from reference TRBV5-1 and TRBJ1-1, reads KAGVTQTPRYLIKTRGQQVTLSCSPISGHRSVSWYQQTPGQGLQFLFEYFSETQRNKGNFPGRFSGRQFSNSRSEMNVSTLELGDSALYLCASSLVRGSTEAFFGQGTRLTVV.

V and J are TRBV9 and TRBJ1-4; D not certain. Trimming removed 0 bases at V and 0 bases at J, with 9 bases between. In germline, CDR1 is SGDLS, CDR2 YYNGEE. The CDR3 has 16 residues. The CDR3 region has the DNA TGTGCCAGCAGCGTAGAAAGCGCCTCAACTAATGAAAAACTGTTTTTT. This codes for CASSVESASTNEKLFF.

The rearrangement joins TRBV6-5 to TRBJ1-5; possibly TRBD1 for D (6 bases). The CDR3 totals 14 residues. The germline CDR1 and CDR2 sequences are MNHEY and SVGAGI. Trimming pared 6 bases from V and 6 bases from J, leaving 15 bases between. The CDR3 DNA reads TGTGCCAGCAGACCCACAGGGCCCCCTCAGCCCCAGCATTTT. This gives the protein CASRPTGPPQPQHF.

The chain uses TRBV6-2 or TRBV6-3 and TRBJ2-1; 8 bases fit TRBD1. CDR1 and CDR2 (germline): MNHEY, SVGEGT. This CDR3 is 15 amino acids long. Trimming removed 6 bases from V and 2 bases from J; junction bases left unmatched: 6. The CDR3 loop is CASSRTGSTYNEQFF. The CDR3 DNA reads TGTGCCAGCAGCCGGACAGGGTCGACCTACAATGAGCAGTTCTTC.

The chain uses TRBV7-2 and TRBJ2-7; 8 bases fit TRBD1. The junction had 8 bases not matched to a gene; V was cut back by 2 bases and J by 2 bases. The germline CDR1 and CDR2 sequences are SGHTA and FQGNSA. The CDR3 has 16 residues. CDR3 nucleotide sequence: TGTGCCAGCAGCTTAAACCTCAGACAGGGGACCTACGAGCAGTACTTC. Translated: CASSLNLRQGTYEQYF.

The CDR3 protein is CASTRRTGANYGYTF. The CDR3, as DNA: TGTGCCAGTACCCGTAGGACAGGGGCTAACTATGGCTACACCTTC. V usage is TRBV19 and J usage is TRBJ1-2, with 9 bases that match TRBD1. The CDR3 is made up of 15 amino acids. The trim removed 7 bases at V and 0 bases at J, leaving 6 bases unmatched. Germline assignment: CDR1 LNHDA and CDR2 SQIVND (reference sequence).

The CDR3 is CAISEWGQENTEAFF. CDR3 sequence (DNA): TGTGCCATCAGTGAGTGGGGACAGGAGAACACTGAAGCTTTCTTT. The J gene is TRBJ1-1, the V gene TRBV10-3; TRBD1 matches 8 bases. In germline, CDR1 is ENHRY, CDR2 SYGVKD. The CDR3 loop spans 15 amino acids. Trimming removed 1 base from V and 1 base from J; junction bases left unmatched: 2.

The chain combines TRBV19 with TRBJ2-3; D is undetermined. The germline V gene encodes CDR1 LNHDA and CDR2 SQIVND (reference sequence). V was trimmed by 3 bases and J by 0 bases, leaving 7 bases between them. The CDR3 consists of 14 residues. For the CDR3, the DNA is TGTGCCAGTAGTATCGATCGGAGCACAGATACGCAGTATTTT. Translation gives CASSIDRSTDTQYF. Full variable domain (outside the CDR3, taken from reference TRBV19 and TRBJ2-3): DGGITQSPKYLFRKEGQNVTLSCEQNLNHDAMYWYRQDPGQGLRLIYYSQIVNDFQKGDIAEGYSVSREKKESFPLTVTSAQKNPTAFYLCASSIDRSTDTQYFGPGTRLTVL.

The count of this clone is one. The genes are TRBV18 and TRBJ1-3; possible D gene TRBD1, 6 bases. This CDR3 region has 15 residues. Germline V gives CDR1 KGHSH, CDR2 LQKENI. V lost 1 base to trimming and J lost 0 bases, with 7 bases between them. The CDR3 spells CASSPRGGSGNTIYF. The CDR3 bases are TGTGCCAGCTCACCACGAGGGGGCTCTGGAAACACCATATATTTT. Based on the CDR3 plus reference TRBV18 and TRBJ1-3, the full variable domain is NAGVMQNPRHLVRRRGQEARLRCSPMKGHSHVYWYRQLPEEGLKFMVYLQKENIIDESGMPKERFSAEFPKEGPSILRIQQVVRGDSAAYFCASSPRGGSGNTIYFGEGSWLTVV.